The clone carrying this T cell receptor (beta chain) has a handful of counts. The V gene lost 3 bases and the J gene lost 5 bases, with 11 bases spanning the gap. The CDR3 covers 15 residues. The V gene's germline CDR1 is SGHTA and CDR2 FQGNSA. Repertoires were generated with immunoSEQ multiplex PCR, while TCRdb's copy carries only in-frame clones and drops some. The sample has more than 50,000 clones; approximately 90% are singletons. This sample is part of a study of control samples from healthy donors and cancer patients. The receptor comes from a woman in her forties or fifties with colorectal cancer. The V and J genes are TRBV7-2 and TRBJ1-6; possible D gene TRBD1, 6 bases. The specimen sequenced was PBMCs. CDR3 in DNA: TGTGCCAGCAGCTTGAATCAGGGGAATAATTCACCCCTCCACTTT. This translates into CASSLNQGNNSPLHF. Full variable domain (rest looked up from reference TRBV7-2 and TRBJ1-6): GAGVSQSPSNKVTEKGKDVELRCDPISGHTALYWYRQSLGQGLEFLIYFQGNSAPDKSGLPSDRFSAERTGGSVSTLTIQRTQQEDSAVYLCASSLNQGNNSPLHFGNGTRLTVT.